What follows are 26 T cell receptor beta chains derived from one specimen sequenced in a study of graft-versus-host responses after intestinal transplantation. Clones were read by immunoSEQ multiplex PCR, and TCRdb kept only the in-frame ones, dropping some. The sample contains about 10,000 clones, about 92% of which appear only once. The sample consisted of PBMCs, taken roughly 45 days after intestinal transplantation. These TCRs come from a human patient who received an intestinal transplant, so some T cells may come from the graft donor.

V is TRBV7-9 and J is TRBJ1-2, with D possibly being TRBD1 (5 bases). V lost 6 bases, J lost 5 bases, and 13 bases lay in between. The germline V gene has CDR1 SEHNR and CDR2 FQNEAQ (reference sequence). The CDR3 is made up of 13 amino acids. DNA for the CDR3: TGTGCCAGCAGACAGTCGGGGGAATATGGCTACACCTTC. Translated, it gives CASRQSGEYGYTF.

The chain links TRBV6-6 to TRBJ1-5, with D possibly TRBD1 on 5 matching bases. CDR1 and CDR2 from the germline V gene are MNHNY and SVGAGI (reference sequence). V shed 2 bases and J shed 6 bases, with 11 bases lying between them. There are 14 residues in the CDR3. Here the CDR3 DNA reads TGTGCCAGCAGTTACCAGGGAGGAGGTCAGCCCCAGCATTTT. This translates into CASSYQGGGQPQHF.

Comments on this clone: One junction end disagrees with the germline gene, perhaps due to a read error. This sample includes further DNA sequences coding for the same CDR3. This chain connects TRBV13 to TRBJ2-7; D is unresolved. Germline V gene sequence: CDR1 PRHDT, CDR2 FYEKMQ (reference sequence). CDR3 length equals 15 residues. The CDR3, as DNA: TGCGCCAGCAGCTTAGTGTTAGCTGCCTCCTACGAGCAGTACTTC. As protein: CASSLVLAASYEQYF.

The chain links TRBV18 to TRBJ2-7; TRBD1 might be the D (5 bases). V lost 10 bases, J lost 2 bases, and 12 bases lay in between. This CDR3 contains 12 residues. CDR1 and CDR2 from the germline V gene are KGHSH and LQKENI. The CDR3 coding sequence is TGTGCCACCACTGCAGGGACCTACGAGCAGTACTTC. Its translation: CATTAGTYEQYF.

This clone was seen just once. The chain couples TRBV2 to TRBJ1-6; D not resolved. Germline V gives CDR1 SNHLY, CDR2 FYNNEI. The CDR3 covers 13 residues. V was shortened by 4 bases and J by 5 bases, with 6 bases between the two germline ends. CDR3 sequence (DNA): TGTGCCAGCAGTGGACGGAATAATTCACCCCTCCACTTT. This codes for CASSGRNNSPLHF.

This chain joins TRBV6-5 and TRBJ2-4; D possibly corresponds to TRBD1 (6 bases). CDR3 size: 15 residues. From germline, CDR1 is MNHEY and CDR2 SVGAGI. V lost 0 bases, J lost 0 bases, and 6 bases lay in between. The DNA for the CDR3 is TGTGCCAGCAGTTACTCGGGACAAGCCAAAAACATTCAGTACTTC. It yields the protein CASSYSGQAKNIQYF.

V is TRBV7-3 and J is TRBJ1-3, with D uncertain. V was cut by 6 bases and J by 3 bases, with 0 bases left in between. CDR1 is SGHTA, CDR2 FQGTGA, per germline. The CDR3 is made up of 10 amino acids. This CDR3 reads CASSGNTIYF. CDR3 coding DNA: TGTGCCAGCAGTGGAAACACCATATATTTT.

The chain employs TRBV27 and TRBJ1-1; the D gene is possibly TRBD1 (5 bases). V lost 3 bases and J lost 5, with 10 bases in between. The CDR3 length is 13 residues. Germline V CDR1 and CDR2: MNHEY, SMNVEV (reference sequence). As DNA, the CDR3 is TGTGCCAGCAGTTTTCGGGGGTCGACTGAAGCTTTCTTT. Its protein is CASSFRGSTEAFF.

The chain joins TRBV25-1 to TRBJ1-4; a weak D match, TRBD1 (6 bases). CDR3 length: 15 residues. Germline V gene lookup returns CDR1 MGHDK and CDR2 SYGVNS. V lost 3 bases to trimming and J lost 8 bases, with 16 bases between them. CDR3: CASSDKDSFPEKLFF. The CDR3, as DNA: TGTGCCAGCAGTGACAAGGACAGTTTTCCCGAAAAACTGTTTTTT. Using reference TRBV25-1 and TRBJ1-4 for the parts outside the CDR3, the full variable domain is EADIYQTPRYLVIGTGKKITLECSQTMGHDKMYWYQQDPGMELHLIHYSYGVNSTEKGDLSSESTVSRIRTEHFPLTLESARPSHTSQYLCASSDKDSFPEKLFFGSGTQLSVL.

The sample holds a few counts of this clone. The chain employs TRBV13 and TRBJ2-1, with D possibly matching TRBD2 (5 bases). The CDR3 contains 14 residues. Germline assignment: CDR1 PRHDT and CDR2 FYEKMQ (reference sequence). Trimming stripped 0 bases from V and 12 bases from J, with 15 bases between. In DNA form, the CDR3 reads TGTGCCAGCAGCTTAGGCCGGGGTGACCTCCGGCAGTTCTTC. Amino acid sequence: CASSLGRGDLRQFF.

CDR3 coding DNA: TGTGCCAGCAGCGCCCCGGACAGCCAAGAGACCCAGTACTTC. It translates to CASSAPDSQETQYF. The chain has TRBV9 and TRBJ2-5, with D possibly TRBD1 on 6 matching bases. Between the trimmed V and J ends, which lost 3 bases and 1 base, there was a span of 10 bases. The CDR3 consists of 14 residues. Germline V lookup: CDR1 SGDLS, CDR2 YYNGEE.

The rearrangement links TRBV10-1 to TRBJ2-1; 11 bases are shared with TRBD2. The V gene end was trimmed by 6 bases and the J gene end by 5 bases; junction bases not matched to a gene: 6. CDR1 WNHNN and CDR2 SYGVQD come from the germline V gene (reference sequence). The CDR3 has 15 amino acids. The CDR3 sequence is CASRNGTSGNNEQFF. In DNA form, the CDR3 reads TGCGCCAGCAGAAACGGGACTAGCGGAAACAATGAGCAGTTCTTC.

The chain joins TRBV2 to TRBJ2-7; the match to TRBD2 covers 12 bases. This CDR3 spans 19 amino acids. The germline V gene encodes CDR1 SNHLY and CDR2 FYNNEI. With 0 bases clipped from V and 2 bases from J, the junction kept 11 bases outside the gene matches. For the CDR3, the DNA is TGTGCCAGCAGTGAAGCGGGACTAGCGGGTGGTTGGTGGACCTACGAGCAGTACTTC. As protein: CASSEAGLAGGWWTYEQYF.

This clone was counted once. This chain links TRBV7-9 with TRBJ1-4; D gene ambiguous. This CDR3 has 14 amino acids. The V and J ends lost 3 bases and 4 bases respectively, with 9 bases between them. The germline gives CDR1 SEHNR, CDR2 FQNEAQ (reference sequence). This chain's CDR3 is CASSFPNHNEKLFF. CDR3 in DNA: TGTGCCAGCAGCTTCCCGAATCATAATGAAAAACTGTTTTTT.

The chain uses TRBV9 and TRBJ2-2, with D possibly matching TRBD1 (5 bases). The CDR3 consists of 17 residues. Germline V gene data show CDR1 as SGDLS and CDR2 as YYNGEE. Trimming took 3 bases from V and 0 from J, leaving 15 bases between them. CDR3 DNA: TGTGCCAGCAGCGAGACCCTGTGGGGCGCGAACACCGGGGAGCTGTTTTTT. Translation: CASSETLWGANTGELFF.

The J gene is TRBJ2-7, the V gene TRBV27; 7 nucleotides line up with TRBD1. The V gene end was trimmed by 0 bases and the J gene end by 5 bases; junction bases not matched to a gene: 10. Germline assignment: CDR1 MNHEY and CDR2 SMNVEV (reference sequence). This CDR3 region has 16 residues. CDR3 sequence reads: CASSLSGQTPSDEQYF. In DNA form, the CDR3 reads TGTGCCAGCAGTTTATCGGGACAGACACCATCCGACGAGCAGTACTTC.

The chain employs TRBV4-1 and TRBJ1-3; weak D call: TRBD1 (6 bases). This CDR3 region has 15 residues. Germline V gives CDR1 MGHRA, CDR2 YSYEKL. V lost 10 bases and J lost 0, with 16 bases in between. CDR3 loop: CATVADRHSGNTIYF. The DNA of the CDR3 is TGCGCCACGGTGGCCGACAGGCACTCTGGAAACACCATATATTTT.

The gene calls are TRBV5-4 and TRBJ2-7; TRBD1 aligns across 10 bases. Germline CDR1 reads SGHNT; CDR2 reads YYREEE (reference sequence). The CDR3 has 19 residues. V lost 2 bases to trimming and J lost 1 base; unmatched junction nucleotides: 15. CDR3 nucleotide sequence: TGTGCCAGCAGCTTCCGACAGGGGGCTTCCCCATTATTTTCCTACGAGCAGTACTTC. It is translated as CASSFRQGASPLFSYEQYF. Full variable domain (missing parts from reference TRBV5-4 and TRBJ2-7): ETGVTQSPTHLIKTRGQQVTLRCSSQSGHNTVSWYQQALGQGPQFIFQYYREEENGRGNFPPRFSGLQFPNYSSELNVNALELDDSALYLCASSFRQGASPLFSYEQYFGPGTRLTVT.

CDR3 region: CASSLTGIAYNEQFF. Written as DNA, the CDR3 is TGTGCCAGCAGCTTGACAGGGATCGCCTACAATGAGCAGTTCTTC. The genes are TRBV5-4 and TRBJ2-1, with TRBD1 as a possible D gene (6 bases). Germline V CDR1 and CDR2: SGHNT, YYREEE (reference sequence). This CDR3 spans 15 amino acids. V lost 1 base and J 2 bases, leaving 10 bases between the germline ends.

The rearrangement uses TRBV7-9 and TRBJ1-1; D is unclear. V was clipped by 3 bases and J by 4 bases, with 9 bases between them. The CDR3 sequence is 13 residues long. Germline values: CDR1 SEHNR, CDR2 FQNEAQ (reference sequence). Here the CDR3 reads CASSFPGTTEAFF. As DNA, the CDR3 is TGTGCCAGCAGCTTCCCAGGTACCACTGAAGCTTTCTTT.

V and J are TRBV4-1 and TRBJ1-1; D remains unclear. Germline-derived CDR1 and CDR2 are MGHRA and YSYEKL. There are 13 residues in the CDR3. V lost 2 bases and J lost 6, with 10 bases in between. The DNA for the CDR3 is TGCGCCAGCAGCCAACCTTGGGCAGCTGAAGCTTTCTTT. It translates to CASSQPWAAEAFF.

The V gene is TRBV9, the J gene TRBJ1-2, with 12 bases fitting TRBD1. V lost 3 bases, J lost 4 bases, and 10 bases stayed unmatched. CDR1 is SGDLS and CDR2 is YYNGEE in the germline V gene. The CDR3 contains 17 residues. CDR3 amino acids: CASSAGGTGGLGYGYTF. The CDR3 bases are TGTGCCAGCAGCGCCGGCGGGACAGGGGGCTTGGGCTATGGCTACACCTTC.

The gene calls are TRBV5-4 and TRBJ2-7; unclear D gene. Between the trimmed V and J ends, which lost 2 bases and 4 bases, there was a span of 7 bases. Germline loops: CDR1 SGHNT, CDR2 YYREEE (reference sequence). This CDR3 comprises 12 residues. The CDR3 loop reads CASSFWGYEQYF. CDR3 bases: TGTGCCAGCAGCTTCTGGGGTTACGAGCAGTACTTC. Full variable domain (outside the CDR3, taken from reference TRBV5-4 and TRBJ2-7): ETGVTQSPTHLIKTRGQQVTLRCSSQSGHNTVSWYQQALGQGPQFIFQYYREEENGRGNFPPRFSGLQFPNYSSELNVNALELDDSALYLCASSFWGYEQYFGPGTRLTVT.

This chain uses TRBV7-2 with TRBJ2-2, with D possibly being TRBD1 (7 bases). Germline V gives CDR1 SGHTA, CDR2 FQGNSA. This CDR3 spans 15 amino acids. The ends were cut back, 2 bases at V and 7 bases at J, with 14 bases in the middle. The DNA of the CDR3 is TGTGCCAGCAGCTTACGGCAGGGGGGAATCGGGGAGCTGTTTTTT. Amino acid sequence: CASSLRQGGIGELFF.

The gene calls are TRBV2 and TRBJ2-7; tentative D call: TRBD1 (7 bases). This CDR3 region has 15 residues. The germline CDR1 and CDR2 sequences are SNHLY and FYNNEI. Trimming left V 6 bases short and J 5 bases short, with 20 bases between. CDR3 in DNA: TGTGCCAGCAGCCCCGGTGGAGGGGGCCGGAACGAGCAGTACTTC. This codes for CASSPGGGGRNEQYF.

The chain uses TRBV27 and TRBJ1-3; D gene uncertain. Germline values: CDR1 MNHEY, CDR2 SMNVEV (reference sequence). There are 14 residues in the CDR3. V lost 6 bases to trimming and J lost 0 bases, with 9 bases between them. In nucleotides, the CDR3 is TGTGCCAGCAGCCGCTCGAGCTCTGGAAACACCATATATTTT. Its protein is CASSRSSSGNTIYF.